One sample yielded the 21 T cell receptor beta chains listed below, sequenced in a study of patients and donors after allogeneic stem cell transplantation. Via MiXCR, TCRdb re-called the RT-PCR reads, giving one row per CDR3 protein. The table records approximately 150,000 distinct CDR3 sequences, approximately 22% of them present only once. Sequencing was carried out using blood, either unsorted or a sorted T cell fraction (not recorded which). Receptors originate from a human donor who was either an allogeneic HSCT recipient or a stem cell or donor lymphocyte infusion donor (not recorded which). It is not recorded whose cells these are; they may come from a transplant donor.

This clonotype occurred a few times. V gene TRBV20-1 combines with J gene TRBJ2-1; tentatively, D is TRBD1 (5 bases). The CDR3 has 14 residues. Germline V gene sequence: CDR1 DFQATT, CDR2 SNEGSKA (reference sequence). V was shortened by 1 base and J by 2 bases, with 9 bases between the two germline ends. As DNA, the CDR3 is TGCAGTGCTAGAGGACAGACTCCCTACAATGAGCAGTTCTTC. It translates to CSARGQTPYNEQFF.

This clonotype has a handful of counts. This sequence joins TRBV12-3 or TRBV12-4 and TRBJ2-2, with D hard to call. The CDR3 sequence is 12 residues long. Trimming pared 10 bases from V and 6 bases from J, leaving 12 bases between. In nucleotides, the CDR3 is TGTGCCACCTTTGCGGTGGCCGGGGAGCTGTTTTTT. It yields the protein CATFAVAGELFF.

The chain carries TRBV12-3 or TRBV12-4 and TRBJ2-5; weak D call: TRBD2 (5 bases). Trimming removed 6 bases at V and 2 bases at J, with 16 bases between. CDR3 length: 15 residues. The CDR3 protein is CASSRDLTMQETQYF. CDR3 coding DNA: TGTGCCAGCAGCCGAGATCTGACTATGCAAGAGACCCAGTACTTC.

The rearrangement links TRBV24-1 to TRBJ2-3; D is possibly TRBD2 (5 bases). Germline V gives CDR1 KGHDR, CDR2 SFDVKD. This CDR3 comprises 14 residues. The V end was cut by 5 bases, the J end by 2 bases, with 10 bases between. The CDR3 loop is CATSVAGSTDTQYF. Written as DNA, the CDR3 is TGTGCCACCAGTGTTGCGGGCTCCACAGATACGCAGTATTTT.

This clonotype has only a few counts. This chain links TRBV20-1 with TRBJ1-5; the D is unclear. Deletions cut 6 bases from V and 2 bases from J, with 11 bases between. The CDR3 runs 13 residues. Looked up from germline, CDR1 is DFQATT and CDR2 is SNEGSKA (reference sequence). CDR3 nucleotide sequence: TGCAGTGCCCCTGGCGGGGGCAATCAGCCCCAGCATTTT. As protein: CSAPGGGNQPQHF.

V gene TRBV29-1 combines with J gene TRBJ2-3; TRBD1 matches at 9 bases. J gave up 2 bases and V 7 bases, and 7 bases lay outside the gene matches. Germline values: CDR1 SQVTM, CDR2 ANQGSEA. This CDR3 region has 14 residues. The CDR3 nucleotides are TGCAGCGCCCCGACAGGGGGGAACACAGATACGCAGTATTTT. It codes for CSAPTGGNTDTQYF.

This clonotype was recorded a few times. The chain uses TRBV6-5 and TRBJ1-1; D gene unclear. Germline CDR1 MNHEY, CDR2 SVGAGI. The CDR3 length is 13 residues. Between the trimmed V and J ends, which lost 2 bases and 7 bases, there was a span of 11 bases. DNA for the CDR3: TGTGCCAGCAGTTACGGAGACGGAGTTGAAGCTTTCTTT. Protein product: CASSYGDGVEAFF.

The J gene is TRBJ1-5, the V gene TRBV6-5; D perhaps matches TRBD1 (5 bases). This CDR3 comprises 14 residues. The germline V gene encodes CDR1 MNHEY and CDR2 SVGAGI. The V gene lost 0 bases and the J gene lost 4 bases, with 7 bases spanning the gap. As DNA, the CDR3 is TGTGCCAGCAGTTACTCGGGGGTTAATCAGCCCCAGCATTTT. This translates into CASSYSGVNQPQHF.

The CDR3 loop is CSAIWTGTDTQYF. CDR3 DNA: TGCAGTGCTATTTGGACAGGCACAGATACGCAGTATTTT. V is TRBV20-1 and J is TRBJ2-3; tentative D call: TRBD1 (6 bases). With 4 bases removed from V and 1 base from J, the gap between germline ends came to 9 bases. CDR3 size: 13 residues. Looked up from germline, CDR1 is DFQATT and CDR2 is SNEGSKA (reference sequence).

V is TRBV29-1 and J is TRBJ1-2; D remains ambiguous. V lost 3 bases and J lost 0, with 8 bases in between. The CDR3 spans 13 residues. Germline V gene data show CDR1 as SQVTM and CDR2 as ANQGSEA. CDR3 nucleotide sequence: TGCAGCGTTGATGGCAGTACTAACTATGGCTACACCTTC. Protein product: CSVDGSTNYGYTF.

This clonotype was detected a few times. The chain has TRBV7-2 and TRBJ2-5; the D is unclear. Germline V gene sequence: CDR1 SGHTA, CDR2 FQGNSA. The CDR3 spans 10 residues. Trimming stripped 8 bases from V and 1 base from J, with 2 bases between. CDR3 DNA: TGTGCCAGCGGCCAAGAGACCCAGTACTTC. Amino acid sequence: CASGQETQYF. Based on the CDR3 plus reference TRBV7-2 and TRBJ2-5, the full variable domain is GAGVSQSPSNKVTEKGKDVELRCDPISGHTALYWYRQSLGQGLEFLIYFQGNSAPDKSGLPSDRFSAERTGGSVSTLTIQRTQQEDSAVYLCASGQETQYFGPGTRLLVL.

V is TRBV7-2 and J is TRBJ1-1; D possibly corresponds to TRBD1 (5 bases). The CDR3 runs 13 residues. V dropped 1 base and J dropped 6 bases, with 9 bases sitting between them. The germline CDR1 and CDR2 sequences are SGHTA and FQGNSA. This chain's CDR3 is CASSLVGGSEAFF. The CDR3 region has the DNA TGTGCCAGCAGCTTAGTCGGGGGGTCTGAAGCTTTCTTT.

At least ten counts were recorded for this clonotype. The chain uses TRBV12-3 or TRBV12-4 and TRBJ1-1, with D perhaps matching TRBD1 (6 bases). The CDR3 runs 13 residues. The V and J ends lost 5 bases and 4 bases respectively, with 11 bases between them. The CDR3 bases are TGTGCCAGCAGTACAGGGTTTAGCACTGAAGCTTTCTTT. Amino acid sequence: CASSTGFSTEAFF.

In its sample, this clonotype was seen a few times. The J gene is TRBJ2-7, the V gene TRBV5-1, with TRBD1 matching 10 bases. The CDR3 has 17 residues. CDR1 SGHRS and CDR2 YFSETQ come from the germline V gene. J lost 3 bases, V lost 0 bases, and 9 bases had no gene match. DNA of the CDR3: TGCGCCAGCAGCTTGGAGGTGCCGGACAGGGGGAACTACGAGCAGTACTTC. Protein sequence: CASSLEVPDRGNYEQYF.

This clonotype was counted a few times. The chain carries TRBV2 and TRBJ1-1; D unclear. This CDR3 comprises 14 residues. The germline gives CDR1 SNHLY, CDR2 FYNNEI. V was clipped by 1 base and J by 0 bases, with 6 bases between them. The CDR3 coding sequence is TGTGCCAGCAGTGAAGGCAGAGTGAACACTGAAGCTTTCTTT. Translation gives CASSEGRVNTEAFF.

This clonotype was seen a few times. The chain has TRBV7-2 and TRBJ1-5, with unresolved D. The CDR3 has 17 residues. Germline V gene data show CDR1 as SGHTA and CDR2 as FQGNSA. V lost 3 bases to trimming and J lost 0 bases, with 15 bases between them. This chain's CDR3 is CASSFSRTLYSNQPQHF. The CDR3 coding sequence is TGTGCCAGCAGCTTCAGTAGGACCCTCTATAGCAATCAGCCCCAGCATTTT. The complete variable domain, with remaining parts taken from reference TRBV7-2 and TRBJ1-5, reads GAGVSQSPSNKVTEKGKDVELRCDPISGHTALYWYRQSLGQGLEFLIYFQGNSAPDKSGLPSDRFSAERTGGSVSTLTIQRTQQEDSAVYLCASSFSRTLYSNQPQHFGDGTRLSIL.

The chain combines TRBV25-1 with TRBJ2-1; D not certain. The V end lost 3 bases, the J end lost 8 bases, and 8 bases lay between the germline ends. Germline lookup yields CDR1 MGHDK and CDR2 SYGVNS. This CDR3 comprises 12 residues. The CDR3 loop is CASSDPMHEQFF. The CDR3 DNA is TGTGCCAGCAGTGACCCCATGCATGAGCAGTTCTTC.

The V gene is TRBV5-1, the J gene TRBJ2-7, with D possibly being TRBD2 (5 bases). The CDR3 loop spans 13 amino acids. Trimming shortened V by 0 bases and J by 4 bases, and 8 bases separated the two germline ends. The germline gives CDR1 SGHRS, CDR2 YFSETQ. CDR3 region: CASSLGREYEQYF. In DNA, the CDR3 is TGCGCCAGCAGCTTGGGACGGGAATACGAGCAGTACTTC. Looking up the rest from reference TRBV5-1 and TRBJ2-7 gives the full variable domain: KAGVTQTPRYLIKTRGQQVTLSCSPISGHRSVSWYQQTPGQGLQFLFEYFSETQRNKGNFPGRFSGRQFSNSRSEMNVSTLELGDSALYLCASSLGREYEQYFGPGTRLTVT.

This clonotype appeared a few times. The J gene is TRBJ1-2, the V gene TRBV15; no clear D gene. Germline V gene lookup returns CDR1 LNHNV and CDR2 YYDKDF (reference sequence). The CDR3 is made up of 13 amino acids. The germline V and J ends were trimmed by 6 bases and 6 bases, with 14 bases remaining between them. For the CDR3, the DNA is TGTGCCACCAGGCAGAGAGTTAAGGATGGCTACACCTTC. It is translated as CATRQRVKDGYTF.

This clonotype was seen only a few times. The chain combines TRBV10-3 with TRBJ1-3; possibly TRBD1 for D (5 bases). The V and J ends lost 6 bases and 4 bases respectively, with 10 bases between them. CDR1 is ENHRY, CDR2 SYGVKD, per germline. The CDR3 contains 13 residues. The chain's CDR3 is CAIRGDSGNTIYF. CDR3 DNA: TGTGCCATCAGAGGGGATTCGGGAAACACCATATATTTT.

The V gene is TRBV4-2, the J gene TRBJ2-3, with 14 bases aligning to TRBD2. V lost 8 bases and J lost 5; bases outside the gene matches: 9. CDR1 and CDR2 from the germline V gene are LGHNA and YNFKEQ. There are 16 residues in the CDR3. The CDR3 loop is CASARPGLAGVDTQYF. The DNA of the CDR3 is TGTGCCAGCGCTCGACCGGGACTAGCGGGGGTAGATACGCAGTATTTT.